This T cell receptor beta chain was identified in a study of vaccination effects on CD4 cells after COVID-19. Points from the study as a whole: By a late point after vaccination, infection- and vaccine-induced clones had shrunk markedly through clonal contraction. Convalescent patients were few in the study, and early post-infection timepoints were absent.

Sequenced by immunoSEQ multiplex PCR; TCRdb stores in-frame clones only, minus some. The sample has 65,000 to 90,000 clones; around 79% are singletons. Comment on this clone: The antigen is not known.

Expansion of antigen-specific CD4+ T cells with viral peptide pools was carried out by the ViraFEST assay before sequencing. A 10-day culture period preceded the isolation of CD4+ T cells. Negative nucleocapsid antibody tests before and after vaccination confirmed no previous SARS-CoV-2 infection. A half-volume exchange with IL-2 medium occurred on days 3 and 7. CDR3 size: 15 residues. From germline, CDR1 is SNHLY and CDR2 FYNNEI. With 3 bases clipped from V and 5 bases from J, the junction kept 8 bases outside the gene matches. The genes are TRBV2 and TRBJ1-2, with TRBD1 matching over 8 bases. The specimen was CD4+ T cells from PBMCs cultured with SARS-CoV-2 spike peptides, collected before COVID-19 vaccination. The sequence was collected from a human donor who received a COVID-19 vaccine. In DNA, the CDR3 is TGTGCCAGCAGTGATAGTAGCCAGGGGGCATATGGCTACACCTTC. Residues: CASSDSSQGAYGYTF.